This entry lists 28 T cell receptor beta chains sequenced from one sample in a study of cytomegalovirus exposure and HLA in healthy donors. The PCR made use of 60 Vbeta and 13 Jbeta primers. Generated by immunoSEQ multiplex PCR, the TCRdb table keeps only in-frame clones and is missing some. Seen here are roughly 230,000 clones, around 84% observed once, and the top ten hold about 0.22%. What was sequenced was PBMCs. The receptor source for this set is a girl aged 2-15 years in good health and CMV-seronegative.

V gene TRBV5-4 combines with J gene TRBJ2-7; the match to TRBD1 covers 10 bases. CDR1 and CDR2 from the germline V gene are SGHNT and YYREEE (reference sequence). The CDR3 is made up of 14 amino acids. The V gene end was trimmed by 4 bases and the J gene end by 1 base; junction bases not matched to a gene: 2. The CDR3 DNA follows: TGTGCCAGCAGCCCGGACAGGGGGTCCTACGAGCAGTACTTC. Amino acids: CASSPDRGSYEQYF. Variable domain in full (rest from reference TRBV5-4 and TRBJ2-7): ETGVTQSPTHLIKTRGQQVTLRCSSQSGHNTVSWYQQALGQGPQFIFQYYREEENGRGNFPPRFSGLQFPNYSSELNVNALELDDSALYLCASSPDRGSYEQYFGPGTRLTVT.

CDR3 DNA sequence: TGTGCCAGCAGCTCCTGGGCAGGGGGCCCCTATTCACCCCTCCACTTT. Amino acids: CASSSWAGGPYSPLHF. The gene calls are TRBV7-9 and TRBJ1-6; 8 bases are shared with TRBD1. The CDR3 has 16 amino acids. The germline V gene has CDR1 SEHNR and CDR2 FQNEAQ (reference sequence). Losses at the gene ends were 4 bases for V and 8 bases for J; bases not matched to a gene: 10.

This chain uses TRBV18 with TRBJ2-7, with 8 bases that match TRBD2. J gave up 2 bases and V 3 bases, and 6 bases lay outside the gene matches. CDR1 KGHSH and CDR2 LQKENI come from the germline V gene. The CDR3 loop spans 15 amino acids. In DNA form, the CDR3 reads TGTGCCAGCTCACCGACTAGCGCCCGGACCTACGAGCAGTACTTC. Protein sequence: CASSPTSARTYEQYF.

This clone was seen once. This chain uses TRBV5-4 with TRBJ2-7, with TRBD1 as a possible D gene (6 bases). Germline V gene lookup returns CDR1 SGHNT and CDR2 YYREEE (reference sequence). This CDR3 comprises 15 residues. The germline V and J ends were trimmed by 0 bases and 4 bases, with 14 bases remaining between them. The chain's CDR3 is CASSLVLDRYYEQYF. The DNA for the CDR3 is TGTGCCAGCAGCTTGGTACTCGACAGGTATTACGAGCAGTACTTC. The entire variable domain, with the rest obtained from reference TRBV5-4 and TRBJ2-7, is as follows: ETGVTQSPTHLIKTRGQQVTLRCSSQSGHNTVSWYQQALGQGPQFIFQYYREEENGRGNFPPRFSGLQFPNYSSELNVNALELDDSALYLCASSLVLDRYYEQYFGPGTRLTVT.

The rearrangement uses TRBV6-6 and TRBJ1-2, with 10 bases identical to TRBD1. The CDR3 is 14 amino acids. Germline lookup yields CDR1 MNHNY and CDR2 SVGAGI (reference sequence). Trimming cost V 7 bases and J 7 bases; bases outside gene matches: 9. CDR3 amino acids: CASTNPGTGVGYTF. As DNA, the CDR3 is TGTGCCAGCACTAACCCCGGGACAGGGGTTGGCTACACCTTC.

In this sample, this clone turned up a few times. V and J are TRBV2 and TRBJ2-6, with D maybe TRBD2 (6 bases). The CDR3 runs 17 residues. From germline, CDR1 is SNHLY and CDR2 FYNNEI. The V gene lost 1 base and the J gene lost 1 base, with 11 bases spanning the gap. The CDR3 DNA reads as TGTGCCAGCAGTGAAGAGCGGGTTTCGTCTGGGGCCAACGTCCTGACTTTC. Protein sequence: CASSEERVSSGANVLTF.

The chain has TRBV9 and TRBJ1-2, with D unresolved. Germline V gene data show CDR1 as SGDLS and CDR2 as YYNGEE. This CDR3 is built from 14 residues. V was shortened by 7 bases and J by 1 base, with 14 bases between the two germline ends. The CDR3 region is CASAAGPINYGYTF. CDR3 in DNA: TGTGCCAGCGCGGCGGGCCCTATTAACTATGGCTACACCTTC.

The chain carries TRBV5-4 and TRBJ2-1; TRBD1 matches at 8 bases. Unmatched junction bases numbered 5, after V lost 6 bases and J lost 3 bases. The CDR3 loop spans 14 amino acids. Germline V gene sequence: CDR1 SGHNT, CDR2 YYREEE (reference sequence). The CDR3 nucleotides read TGTGCCAGCACACAGGGGGGCCGCTACAATGAGCAGTTCTTC. Translation: CASTQGGRYNEQFF.

The rearrangement uses TRBV13 and TRBJ1-6, with no clear D. V was clipped by 3 bases and J by 11 bases, with 14 bases between them. The CDR3 sequence is 14 residues long. CDR1 PRHDT and CDR2 FYEKMQ come from the germline V gene (reference sequence). The CDR3 spells CASSFGDNSPPLHF. In DNA, the CDR3 is TGTGCCAGCAGCTTTGGTGACAACAGTCCACCCCTCCACTTT. Variable domain in full (rest from reference TRBV13 and TRBJ1-6): AAGVIQSPRHLIKEKRETATLKCYPIPRHDTVYWYQQGPGQDPQFLISFYEKMQSDKGSIPDRFSAQQFSDYHSELNMSSLELGDSALYFCASSFGDNSPPLHFGNGTRLTVT.

The chain uses TRBV5-8 and TRBJ2-7; 12 bases line up with TRBD2. Germline V gene lookup returns CDR1 SGHTS and CDR2 YDEGEE. This CDR3 contains 16 residues. The V gene end was trimmed by 3 bases and the J gene end by 2 bases; junction bases not matched to a gene: 6. CDR3 sequence reads: CASSSLLAGGPYEQYF. The CDR3 DNA reads as TGTGCCAGCAGCTCCCTGCTAGCGGGGGGGCCCTACGAGCAGTACTTC. Using reference TRBV5-8 and TRBJ2-7 for the parts outside the CDR3, the full variable domain is EAGVTQSPTHLIKTRGQQATLRCSPISGHTSVYWYQQALGLGLQFLLWYDEGEERNRGNFPPRFSGRQFPNYSSELNVNALELEDSALYLCASSSLLAGGPYEQYFGPGTRLTVT.

The V gene is TRBV4-1, the J gene TRBJ2-2, with 15 bases identical to TRBD2. Unmatched junction bases numbered 7, after V lost 4 bases and J lost 4 bases. The CDR3 runs 18 residues. Germline CDR1 MGHRA, CDR2 YSYEKL. CDR3: CASSLRTSGGATTGELFF. Here the CDR3 DNA reads TGCGCCAGCAGCCTTCGGACTAGCGGGGGGGCGACCACCGGGGAGCTGTTTTTT.

The chain joins TRBV6-1 to TRBJ2-3; 8 positions agree with TRBD1. The CDR3 runs to 16 residues. After removal of 4 bases from V and 0 bases from J, the junction contained 6 bases not matched to a gene. Germline V lookup: CDR1 MNHNS, CDR2 SASEGT. The chain's CDR3 is CASSGHRGASTDTQYF. CDR3 nucleotides: TGTGCCAGCAGTGGCCACAGGGGGGCGAGCACAGATACGCAGTATTTT.

A remark on this clone: The same CDR3 is also encoded by other DNA sequences in this sample. The rearrangement joins TRBV5-1 to TRBJ2-3; D unresolved. Between the trimmed V and J ends, which lost 2 bases and 2 bases, there was a span of 3 bases. Germline V gives CDR1 SGHRS, CDR2 YFSETQ. The CDR3 is 12 amino acids. CDR3 in DNA: TGCGCCAGCAGCTTCCTCACAGATACGCAGTATTTT. Translating it yields CASSFLTDTQYF.

The rearrangement links TRBV6-5 to TRBJ1-5; D is uncertain. Per germline, CDR1 MNHEY and CDR2 SVGAGI. This CDR3 contains 14 residues. V was clipped by 10 bases and J by 0 bases, with 13 bases between them. CDR3: CATRLLYSNQPQHF. CDR3 bases: TGTGCCACTCGACTGTTATATAGCAATCAGCCCCAGCATTTT.

This clone was seen just once. The chain joins TRBV19 to TRBJ1-5; 9 bases agree with TRBD1. The CDR3 is made up of 17 amino acids. V was pared by 2 bases and J by 14 bases, with 19 bases of the junction left unmatched. Germline V gives CDR1 LNHDA, CDR2 SQIVND (reference sequence). CDR3 residues: CASSIISGTGTLGVEHF. Written as DNA, the CDR3 is TGTGCCAGTAGTATAATATCCGGGACAGGGACTCTCGGGGTCGAGCATTTT. The full variable domain, with the rest looked up from reference TRBV19 and TRBJ1-5, is DGGITQSPKYLFRKEGQNVTLSCEQNLNHDAMYWYRQDPGQGLRLIYYSQIVNDFQKGDIAEGYSVSREKKESFPLTVTSAQKNPTAFYLCASSIISGTGTLGVEHFGDGTRLSIL.

The chain couples TRBV19 to TRBJ1-1; TRBD1 agrees at 7 bases. V lost 10 bases, J lost 0 bases, and 8 bases stayed unmatched. The germline gives CDR1 LNHDA, CDR2 SQIVND (reference sequence). The CDR3 is made up of 14 amino acids. This CDR3 reads CATSTGPMNTEAFF. The CDR3 bases are TGTGCCACATCGACAGGGCCCATGAACACTGAAGCTTTCTTT. The entire variable domain, with the rest obtained from reference TRBV19 and TRBJ1-1, is as follows: DGGITQSPKYLFRKEGQNVTLSCEQNLNHDAMYWYRQDPGQGLRLIYYSQIVNDFQKGDIAEGYSVSREKKESFPLTVTSAQKNPTAFYLCATSTGPMNTEAFFGQGTRLTVV.

The chain carries TRBV10-2 and TRBJ2-3; perhaps TRBD2 as D (7 bases). The CDR3 spans 14 residues. The germline V and J ends were trimmed by 8 bases and 6 bases, with 18 bases remaining between them. Germline CDR1 reads WSHSY; CDR2 reads SAAADI. This chain's CDR3 is CASGEKGGTDTQYF. DNA for the CDR3: TGCGCCAGCGGGGAGAAGGGGGGGACGGATACGCAGTATTTT.

This clone was detected only once. The rearrangement joins TRBV5-6 to TRBJ2-5; D may be TRBD1 (5 bases). Trimming stripped 2 bases from V and 5 bases from J, with 13 bases between. This CDR3 comprises 14 residues. Germline V lookup: CDR1 SGHDT, CDR2 YYEEEE. The CDR3 spells CASSLNMGRETQYF. The CDR3 bases are TGTGCCAGCAGCTTAAACATGGGGCGGGAGACCCAGTACTTC.

This clone has only a few counts. The chain recombines TRBV5-4 with TRBJ1-2, with a possible D match to TRBD1 (5 bases). CDR1 SGHNT and CDR2 YYREEE come from the germline V gene (reference sequence). Trimming left V 1 base short and J 6 bases short, with 13 bases between. The CDR3 loop spans 14 amino acids. The CDR3 nucleotides are TGTGCCAGCAGCTTGAGGGTGGAGGGGAATGGCTACACCTTC. Its protein is CASSLRVEGNGYTF.

The chain joins TRBV2 to TRBJ1-5, with TRBD1 as a possible D gene (6 bases). Trimming removed 7 bases from V and 4 bases from J, with 17 bases in between. The CDR3 runs to 15 residues. Germline V lookup: CDR1 SNHLY, CDR2 FYNNEI. For the CDR3, the DNA is TGTGCCAGCACTGGCGACCAACAGGGAAATCAGCCCCAGCATTTT. Translating gives CASTGDQQGNQPQHF.

The J gene is TRBJ2-7, the V gene TRBV5-6; 8 bases agree with TRBD2. V dropped 0 bases and J dropped 1; count of bases not matched to a gene: 12. The CDR3 spans 18 residues. In germline, CDR1 is SGHDT, CDR2 YYEEEE. The CDR3 loop is CASSLVSSGSPKSYEQYF. In DNA, the CDR3 is TGTGCCAGCAGCTTGGTATCAAGCGGGAGCCCTAAGTCCTACGAGCAGTACTTC.

The V and J genes are TRBV30 and TRBJ2-7; D remains ambiguous. CDR1 GTSNPN and CDR2 SVGIG come from the germline V gene (reference sequence). Trimming cost V 0 bases and J 4 bases, with 4 bases left between them. The CDR3 runs 11 residues. The CDR3, as DNA: TGTGCCTGGAGTGTATCGTACGAGCAGTACTTC. This encodes CAWSVSYEQYF.

The chain links TRBV13 to TRBJ1-3; tentative D call: TRBD1 (5 bases). CDR1 is PRHDT, CDR2 FYEKMQ, per germline (reference sequence). V gave up 3 bases and J gave up 0 bases, with 15 bases separating them. The CDR3 totals 17 residues. CDR3 bases: TGTGCCAGCAGCTTGGAACGTTTGCAGGGCTCTGGAAACACCATATATTTT. As protein: CASSLERLQGSGNTIYF.

The V call is TRBV25-1, the J call TRBJ2-1; 7 bases are a match to TRBD2. Germline V gene data show CDR1 as MGHDK and CDR2 as SYGVNS. V lost 3 bases and J lost 1; bases outside the gene matches: 6. The CDR3 consists of 16 residues. The DNA for the CDR3 is TGTGCCAGCAGTGATATCCTAGCGGAATCCTACAATGAGCAGTTCTTC. Amino acid sequence: CASSDILAESYNEQFF.

The V call is TRBV7-6, the J call TRBJ1-3; unclear D gene. CDR1 and CDR2 from the germline V gene are SGHVS and FNYEAQ. V was pared by 1 base and J by 2 bases, with 6 bases between. The CDR3 is made up of 14 amino acids. CDR3 loop: CASSLESAGNTIYF. The DNA for the CDR3 is TGTGCCAGCAGCTTAGAAAGCGCTGGAAACACCATATATTTT.

V and J are TRBV5-3 and TRBJ1-2; 10 nucleotides line up with TRBD1. TRBV5-3 is annotated as an ORF whose role is uncertain. With V trimmed by 4 bases and J by 10 bases, 13 bases remained unmatched. The CDR3 is made up of 15 amino acids. In DNA, the CDR3 is TGTGCCAGAAGCCCGCGACAGGGGGCGCCCAGAGCCTACACCTTC. It codes for CARSPRQGAPRAYTF.

This sequence joins TRBV6-6 and TRBJ2-1, with 7 positions matching TRBD2. Germline V gene sequence: CDR1 MNHNY, CDR2 SVGAGI (reference sequence). This CDR3 has 14 amino acids. V trimming: 2 bases; J trimming: 7 bases; junction bases outside the gene matches: 5. The CDR3 sequence is CASSYGRAGNEQFF. As DNA, the CDR3 is TGTGCCAGCAGTTACGGGAGGGCCGGGAATGAGCAGTTCTTC.

The CDR3 nucleotides read TGTGCCAGCAGCGTAGGGACAGTCCCGAACACTGAAGCTTTCTTT. Translated, it gives CASSVGTVPNTEAFF. V usage is TRBV9 and J usage is TRBJ1-1, with D perhaps TRBD1 (6 bases). V lost 0 bases, J lost 1 base, and 10 bases lay in between. CDR1 SGDLS and CDR2 YYNGEE come from the germline V gene. The CDR3 extends over 15 amino acids.